This passage covers 28 T cell receptor beta chains from one sample sequenced in a study of blood T cell repertoires in COVID-19. The method was immunoSEQ multiplex PCR; TCRdb's version includes in-frame clones alone and lacks a portion of them. The sample consists of 100,000 or so clones, 75% to 85% of them appearing once. Sequencing was done on a sample of peripheral blood. The receptors stem from a woman in her 70s with acute or convalescent COVID-19.

J is TRBJ1-2 and V is TRBV4-3; D gene unclear. This CDR3 spans 17 amino acids. Germline V gene data show CDR1 as LGHNA and CDR2 as YSLEER. V was trimmed by 0 bases and J by 4 bases, leaving 18 bases between them. The CDR3 region has the DNA TGCGCCAGCAGCCAAGATGTGGCGGGGTACGGCTCCTATGGCTACACCTTC. Its translation is CASSQDVAGYGSYGYTF.

J is TRBJ2-4 and V is TRBV19; 13 bases line up with TRBD2. CDR1 LNHDA and CDR2 SQIVND come from the germline V gene (reference sequence). The CDR3 is made up of 19 amino acids. V lost 8 bases and J lost 3; bases outside the gene matches: 16. The CDR3 spells CASAPGTSGTLLGKNIQYF. The CDR3 nucleotides are TGTGCCAGTGCCCCTGGGACTAGCGGGACCCTACTAGGCAAAAACATTCAGTACTTC.

This chain joins TRBV19 and TRBJ1-5, with a tentative D call TRBD1 (5 bases). The V end lost 5 bases, the J end lost 2 bases, and 19 bases lay between the germline ends. Germline values: CDR1 LNHDA, CDR2 SQIVND (reference sequence). The CDR3 sequence is 17 residues long. The DNA for the CDR3 is TGTGCCAGTAGTCCTCACCCCGGGGGGGTTGGCAATCAGCCCCAGCATTTT. This translates into CASSPHPGGVGNQPQHF.

The rearrangement uses TRBV18 and TRBJ1-5; 9 bases match TRBD1. This CDR3 spans 14 amino acids. CDR1 KGHSH and CDR2 LQKENI come from the germline V gene. V gave up 4 bases and J gave up 7 bases; unmatched junction bases: 5. CDR3 DNA: TGTGCCAGCTCACAAGGACAGGGGAGCCAGCCCCAGCATTTT. This codes for CASSQGQGSQPQHF.

This chain uses TRBV6-5 with TRBJ1-2, with TRBD1 as a possible D gene (5 bases). V lost 6 bases, J lost 4 bases, and 15 bases lay in between. Germline CDR1 and CDR2: MNHEY and SVGAGI. The CDR3 has 14 residues. The CDR3: CASSPTAESYGYTF. Here the CDR3 DNA reads TGTGCCAGCAGCCCGACAGCAGAATCCTATGGCTACACCTTC.

The chain has TRBV7-2 and TRBJ2-5, with 8 bases identical to TRBD2. The CDR3 consists of 12 residues. The germline gives CDR1 SGHTA, CDR2 FQGNSA. V dropped 4 bases and J dropped 7; count of bases not matched to a gene: 2. Here the CDR3 reads CASSSSGLTQYF. The DNA for the CDR3 is TGTGCCAGCAGCTCTAGCGGGTTGACCCAGTACTTC.

This clone was counted only a few times. The J gene is TRBJ2-2, the V gene TRBV4-2, with 9 nucleotides matching TRBD1. J was trimmed by 6 bases and V by 6 bases; bases with no gene match: 8. The CDR3 is made up of 15 amino acids. CDR1 is LGHNA and CDR2 is YNFKEQ in the germline V gene. The CDR3 DNA reads as TGTGCCAGCAGTCGAGGGGGACAGGGCTCCGGGGAGCTGTTTTTT. Translation gives CASSRGGQGSGELFF.

This clone was seen more than once but under ten times. This chain joins TRBV7-9 and TRBJ1-2, with 9 bases matching TRBD1. CDR1 is SEHNR, CDR2 FQNEAQ, per germline (reference sequence). Trimming at V came to 5 bases and at J to 0 bases, leaving 4 bases not matched to a gene. The CDR3 length is 15 residues. The CDR3 is CASSLRTGANYGYTF. CDR3 bases: TGTGCCAGCAGCCTAAGGACAGGGGCTAACTATGGCTACACCTTC.

This chain joins TRBV10-3 and TRBJ2-5; 12 bases fit TRBD2. V shed 4 bases, J shed 2 bases, and the junction held 2 bases outside the gene matches. This CDR3 comprises 15 residues. Germline CDR1 is ENHRY and CDR2 is SYGVKD. DNA for the CDR3: TGTGCCATCAGTGGGACTAGCGGGGAACAAGAGACCCAGTACTTC. Translated: CAISGTSGEQETQYF.

The V and J genes are TRBV7-2 and TRBJ2-3; weak D call: TRBD2 (6 bases). Germline CDR1 SGHTA, CDR2 FQGNSA. V shed 4 bases and J shed 5 bases, with 13 bases lying between them. The CDR3 consists of 14 residues. CDR3 in amino acids: CASSSGGLGDTQYF. CDR3 DNA sequence: TGTGCCAGCAGCTCCGGGGGTCTCGGAGATACGCAGTATTTT.

The chain has TRBV4-2 and TRBJ1-6; D is unresolved. Trimming shortened V by 0 bases and J by 7 bases, and 19 bases separated the two germline ends. The CDR3 contains 18 residues. Germline lookup yields CDR1 LGHNA and CDR2 YNFKEQ. The CDR3 sequence: CASSQERRGASGNSPLHF. CDR3 nucleotides: TGTGCCAGCAGCCAAGAGCGCAGAGGCGCTTCTGGGAATTCACCCCTCCACTTT.

The V call is TRBV4-3, the J call TRBJ2-6; no firm D call. This CDR3 contains 15 residues. CDR1 LGHNA and CDR2 YSLEER come from the germline V gene. V was trimmed by 1 base and J by 0 bases, leaving 4 bases between them. The CDR3 coding sequence is TGCGCCAGCAGCCAAGTCCTCTCTGGGGCCAACGTCCTGACTTTC. As protein: CASSQVLSGANVLTF.

This rearrangement joins TRBV4-1 to TRBJ1-1; D unclear. Trimming cost V 1 base and J 1 base, with 10 bases left between them. Germline assignment: CDR1 MGHRA and CDR2 YSYEKL. There are 15 residues in the CDR3. CDR3 loop: CASSQAMMRNTEAFF. The CDR3 nucleotides are TGCGCCAGCAGCCAAGCCATGATGCGGAACACTGAAGCTTTCTTT.

The rearrangement links TRBV2 to TRBJ1-5, with 7 positions matching TRBD1. Germline loops: CDR1 SNHLY, CDR2 FYNNEI. V trimming: 2 bases; J trimming: 4 bases; junction bases outside the gene matches: 5. CDR3 length: 15 amino acids. The CDR3 bases are TGTGCCAGCAGTGAAAACAGGGGAAGGAATCAGCCCCAGCATTTT. The encoded protein is CASSENRGRNQPQHF.

The V and J genes are TRBV28 and TRBJ2-7; D is ambiguous. V lost 6 bases and J 5 bases, leaving 11 bases between the germline ends. CDR3 length: 12 residues. Per the germline V gene, CDR1 is MDHEN and CDR2 is SYDVKM. This CDR3 is CASRTLLDEQYF. CDR3 sequence (DNA): TGTGCCAGCAGAACGCTATTGGACGAGCAGTACTTC.

DNA for the CDR3: TGTGCCAGCAGTTCCCCGGGGGAGCAGTACTTC. Its protein is CASSSPGEQYF. The genes are TRBV6-2 or TRBV6-3 and TRBJ2-7; perhaps TRBD2 as D (5 bases). Trimming took off 4 bases at V and 7 bases at J, with 8 bases between the two ends. This CDR3 has 11 residues. CDR1 and CDR2 from the germline V gene are MNHEY and SVGEGT.

This clone was observed once. V gene TRBV5-1 combines with J gene TRBJ1-1, with D perhaps matching TRBD1 (5 bases). The germline V gene encodes CDR1 SGHRS and CDR2 YFSETQ. This CDR3 spans 14 amino acids. V was clipped by 2 bases and J by 1 base, with 9 bases between them. This CDR3 is CASSFGGWNTEAFF. In DNA form, the CDR3 reads TGCGCCAGCAGCTTCGGGGGTTGGAACACTGAAGCTTTCTTT.

CDR3 in DNA: TGTGCCATCAGTGATCTGCCGGGGCAGGGGGAAAAACTGTTTTTT. It yields the protein CAISDLPGQGEKLFF. V is TRBV10-3 and J is TRBJ1-4; TRBD1 might be the D (6 bases). Germline V CDR1 and CDR2: ENHRY, SYGVKD. CDR3 size: 15 residues. The V end lost 3 bases, the J end lost 8 bases, and 16 bases lay between the germline ends.

The sample holds a few counts of this clone. The chain couples TRBV20-1 to TRBJ2-1; TRBD2 might be the D (6 bases). V was shortened by 3 bases and J by 4 bases, with 10 bases between the two germline ends. This CDR3 spans 13 amino acids. Germline assignment: CDR1 DFQATT and CDR2 SNEGSKA (reference sequence). The CDR3 bases are TGCAGTGCTAGTAGCGGTCGGTACAATGAGCAGTTCTTC. Protein product: CSASSGRYNEQFF.

This clone showed up many times. This chain connects TRBV19 to TRBJ1-5; the D gene is possibly TRBD1 (5 bases). V was cut by 2 bases and J by 0 bases, with 11 bases left in between. Looked up from germline, CDR1 is LNHDA and CDR2 is SQIVND (reference sequence). The CDR3 is made up of 16 amino acids. The CDR3 protein is CASSIFRDSSNQPQHF. The CDR3 DNA follows: TGTGCCAGTAGTATATTCCGAGACAGTAGCAATCAGCCCCAGCATTTT.

The chain is built from TRBV9 and TRBJ1-5; no clear D. V was shortened by 0 bases and J by 5 bases, with 6 bases between the two germline ends. There are 13 residues in the CDR3. Germline-derived CDR1 and CDR2 are SGDLS and YYNGEE. The CDR3 is CASSVAGDQPQHF. The CDR3, as DNA: TGTGCCAGCAGCGTAGCCGGTGATCAGCCCCAGCATTTT. The variable domain in full, with the rest retrieved from reference TRBV9 and TRBJ1-5, is DSGVTQTPKHLITATGQRVTLRCSPRSGDLSVYWYQQSLDQGLQFLIQYYNGEERAKGNILERFSAQQFPDLHSELNLSSLELGDSALYFCASSVAGDQPQHFGDGTRLSIL.

This chain links TRBV6-2 or TRBV6-3 with TRBJ2-3; 12 nucleotides align to TRBD2. This CDR3 region has 17 residues. V lost 2 bases and J lost 6; bases outside the gene matches: 9. Germline CDR1 is MNHEY and CDR2 is SVGEGT. As DNA, the CDR3 is TGTGCCAGCAGTTACGCCCTAGCGGGGGGGCCGTTGGATACGCAGTATTTT. Translating it yields CASSYALAGGPLDTQYF.

The V gene is TRBV3-1 (or the pseudogene TRBV3-2), the J gene TRBJ1-2; unclear D gene. Germline-derived CDR1 and CDR2 are LGHDT and YNNKEL (reference sequence). V lost 1 base and J 2 bases, leaving 14 bases between the germline ends. This CDR3 is 16 amino acids long. CDR3 bases: TGTGCCAGCAGCCAAGTTTCGGGGTCTTGGAACTATGGCTACACCTTC. Encoded protein: CASSQVSGSWNYGYTF.

This clone has just one count. This sequence joins TRBV19 and TRBJ1-2, with D maybe TRBD1 (6 bases). This CDR3 has 13 residues. Looked up from germline, CDR1 is LNHDA and CDR2 is SQIVND (reference sequence). The V and J ends lost 5 bases and 7 bases respectively, with 14 bases between them. The CDR3 sequence is CASSSDSQFGYTF. The CDR3 nucleotides are TGTGCCAGTAGTTCGGACAGCCAATTTGGCTACACCTTC.

V and J are TRBV4-1 and TRBJ1-4; possible D gene TRBD1, 5 bases. Trimming cost V 8 bases and J 4 bases, with 11 bases left between them. This CDR3 has 13 amino acids. Germline V gene lookup returns CDR1 MGHRA and CDR2 YSYEKL. The CDR3 nucleotides read TGCGCCAGCGGGGAGGGGATTAATGAAAAACTGTTTTTT. Amino acid sequence: CASGEGINEKLFF.

As for this clone: Other DNA sequences in this sample translate to the same CDR3. This chain uses TRBV5-4 with TRBJ2-7; D perhaps matches TRBD1 (6 bases). CDR1 is SGHNT, CDR2 YYREEE, per germline (reference sequence). V was trimmed by 3 bases and J by 2 bases, leaving 15 bases between them. The CDR3 has 15 amino acids. This CDR3 reads CASSYDRGQTYEQYF. CDR3 DNA: TGTGCCAGCAGCTACGACCGGGGACAAACCTACGAGCAGTACTTC.

There are a few counts of this clone. CDR3 nucleotides: TGCGCCAGCAGCCAGGAAAGACAGGGGGACTACGAGCAGTACTTC. It codes for CASSQERQGDYEQYF. This chain joins TRBV4-1 and TRBJ2-7, with 9 bases lining up with TRBD1. The V gene end was trimmed by 3 bases and the J gene end by 3 bases; junction bases not matched to a gene: 6. Germline CDR1 is MGHRA and CDR2 is YSYEKL. The CDR3 length is 15 residues.

The rearrangement uses TRBV11-1 and TRBJ1-1; TRBD1 matches at 9 bases. Germline V CDR1 and CDR2: SGHAT, FQDESV (reference sequence). This CDR3 is 14 amino acids long. Trimming cost V 5 bases and J 3 bases; bases outside gene matches: 4. The CDR3 DNA follows: TGTGCCAGCAGCAGGACAGGGGAAGACACTGAAGCTTTCTTT. Protein product: CASSRTGEDTEAFF.